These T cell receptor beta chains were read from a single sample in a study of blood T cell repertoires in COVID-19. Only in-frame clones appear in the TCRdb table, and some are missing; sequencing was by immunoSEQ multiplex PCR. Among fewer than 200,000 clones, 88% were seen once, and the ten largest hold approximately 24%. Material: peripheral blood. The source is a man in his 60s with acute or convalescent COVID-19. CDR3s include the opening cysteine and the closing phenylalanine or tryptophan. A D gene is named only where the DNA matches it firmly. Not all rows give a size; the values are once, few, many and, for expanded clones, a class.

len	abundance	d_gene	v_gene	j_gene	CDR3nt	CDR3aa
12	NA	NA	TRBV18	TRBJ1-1	TGTGCCAGCTCACCGTTCAGGTCCGAAGCTTTCTTT	CASSPFRSEAFF
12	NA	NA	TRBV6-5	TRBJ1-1	TGTGCCAGCAGTTACTCCAGGACTGAAGCTTTCTTT	CASSYSRTEAFF
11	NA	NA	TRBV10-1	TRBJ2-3	TGCGCCAGCAGTGCGGCAGATACGCAGTATTTT	CASSAADTQYF
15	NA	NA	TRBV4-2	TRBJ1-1	TGTGCCAGCAGCCCCAGGCCGGGGGGGAACACTGAAGCTTTCTTT	CASSPRPGGNTEAFF
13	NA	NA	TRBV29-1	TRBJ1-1	TGCAGCGTTCAACTAGGGGGGAACACTGAAGCTTTCTTT	CSVQLGGNTEAFF
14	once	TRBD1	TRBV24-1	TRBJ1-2	TGTGCCACAGCCGGGACAGGGGATAACTATGGCTACACCTTC	CATAGTGDNYGYTF
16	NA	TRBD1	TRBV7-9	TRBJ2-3	TGTGCCAGCAGCGTTACAGGGGCATACGGCACAGATACGCAGTATTTT	CASSVTGAYGTDTQYF
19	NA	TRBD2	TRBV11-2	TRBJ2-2	TGTGCCAGCAGCCGCCCAACTAATAGCGGGGGCCCGAACACCGGGGAGCTGTTTTTT	CASSRPTNSGGPNTGELFF
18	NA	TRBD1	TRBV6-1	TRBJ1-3	TGTGCCAGCAGTGCGGAAGTGACAGGGGCCTTCTCTGGAAACACCATATATTTT	CASSAEVTGAFSGNTIYF
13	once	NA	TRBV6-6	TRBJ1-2	TGTGCCAGCAGTAGCCCTCTGAACTATGGCTACACCTTC	CASSSPLNYGYTF
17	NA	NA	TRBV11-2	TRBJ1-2	TGTGCCAGCAGCTCGGACGGGGGTCCCGCCCTTAACTATGGCTACACCTTC	CASSSDGGPALNYGYTF
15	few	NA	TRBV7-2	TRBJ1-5	TGTGCCAGCAGCTTAGACGGGGAGGCCAATCAGCCCCAGCATTTT	CASSLDGEANQPQHF
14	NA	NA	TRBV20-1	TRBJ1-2	TGCAGTGCTAGTCGACAGGAGACTAACTATGGCTACACCTTC	CSASRQETNYGYTF
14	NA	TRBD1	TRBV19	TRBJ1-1	TGTGCCAGTAGTATTGGACAGGGAAGGGGTGAAGCTTTCTTT	CASSIGQGRGEAFF
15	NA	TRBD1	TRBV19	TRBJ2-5	TGTGCCAGTAGTCCAGGCAGGACAGGACAAGAGACCCAGTACTTC	CASSPGRTGQETQYF
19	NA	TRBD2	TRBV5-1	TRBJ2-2	TGCGCCAGCAGCTTGGCCGGCGGACTAGCGGGCACGAACACCGGGGAGCTGTTTTTT	CASSLAGGLAGTNTGELFF
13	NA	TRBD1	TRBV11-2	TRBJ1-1	TGTGCCAGCAGCTTAGACCGGACAGGTGAAGCTTTCTTT	CASSLDRTGEAFF
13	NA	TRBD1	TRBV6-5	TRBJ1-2	TGTGCCAGCCGGGGACAGACATATTATGGCTACACCTTC	CASRGQTYYGYTF
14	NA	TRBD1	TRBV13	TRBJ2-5	TGTGCCAGCAGCCTCCGGACAGGGGAAGAGACCCAGTACTTC	CASSLRTGEETQYF
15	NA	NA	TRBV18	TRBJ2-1	TGTGCCAGCTCACCAACTGCAGGGATGGACAATGAGCAGTTCTTC	CASSPTAGMDNEQFF
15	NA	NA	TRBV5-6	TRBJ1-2	TGTGCCAGCAGTACTTGGGCCCAAGTGGGCTATGGCTACACCTTC	CASSTWAQVGYGYTF
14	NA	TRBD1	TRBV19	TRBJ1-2	TGTGCCAGTAGTTCACAGGGGGCAGCCTTTGGCTACACCTTC	CASSSQGAAFGYTF
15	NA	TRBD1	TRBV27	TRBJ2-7	TGTGCCAGCAGTTGGGATCGACAGGGTCTGTACGAGCAGTACTTC	CASSWDRQGLYEQYF
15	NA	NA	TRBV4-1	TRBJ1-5	TGCGCCAGCAGCCAAGTCGAGGGCGGCAATCAGCCCCAGCATTTT	CASSQVEGGNQPQHF
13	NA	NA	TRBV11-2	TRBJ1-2	TGTGCCAGCAGTCTTACAGGGCTCGAGGGCTACACCTTC	CASSLTGLEGYTF
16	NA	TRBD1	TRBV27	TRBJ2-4	TGTGCCAGCAGTCCTTGGGACAGACAGTCCAAAAACATTCAGTACTTC	CASSPWDRQSKNIQYF
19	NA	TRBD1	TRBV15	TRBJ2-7	TGTGCCACCAGCAGAGATCGCCGGACAGGCCTCAAGATAACTTACGAGCAGTACTTC	CATSRDRRTGLKITYEQYF
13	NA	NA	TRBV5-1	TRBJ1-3	TGCGCCAGCAGTCAGGACTCTGGAAACACCATATATTTT	CASSQDSGNTIYF
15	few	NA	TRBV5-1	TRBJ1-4	TGCGCCAGCAGCTCGGGGGGCGAGGCTAATGAAAAACTGTTTTTT	CASSSGGEANEKLFF
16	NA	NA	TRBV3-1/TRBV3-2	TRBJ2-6	TGTGCCAGCAGCCGCACAGTCACCGGAGGGGCCAACGTCCTGACTTTC	CASSRTVTGGANVLTF
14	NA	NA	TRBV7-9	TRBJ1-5	TGTGCCAGCAGCTTAACCGGGGGGGATCAGCCCCAGCATTTT	CASSLTGGDQPQHF
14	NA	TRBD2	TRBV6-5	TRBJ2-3	TGTGCCAGCAGTCTAGGACTAGTAGGAGATACGCAGTATTTT	CASSLGLVGDTQYF
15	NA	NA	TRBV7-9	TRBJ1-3	TGTGCCAGCAGGAACAGGGAATCGGCTGGAAACACCATATATTTT	CASRNRESAGNTIYF
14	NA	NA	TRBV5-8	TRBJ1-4	TGTGCCAGCAGCTTACAGTGGCTAAATGAAAAACTGTTTTTT	CASSLQWLNEKLFF
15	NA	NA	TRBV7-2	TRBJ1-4	TGTGCCAGCAGCTGGGGCTCAGCAACTAATGAAAAACTGTTTTTT	CASSWGSATNEKLFF
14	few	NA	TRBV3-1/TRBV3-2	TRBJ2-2	TGTGCCAGCAGCCAAGCACTACTCTCCGGGGAGCTGTTTTTT	CASSQALLSGELFF
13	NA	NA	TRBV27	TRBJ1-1	TGTGCCAGCAGTTCCAGTGTGAACACTGAAGCTTTCTTT	CASSSSVNTEAFF
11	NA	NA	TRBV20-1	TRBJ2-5	TGCAGTGCCAGGGGCGGGGAGACCCAGTACTTC	CSARGGETQYF
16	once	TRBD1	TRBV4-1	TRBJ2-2	TGCGCCAGCAGCCGAGAGACAGGGACGATTACCGGGGAGCTGTTTTTT	CASSRETGTITGELFF
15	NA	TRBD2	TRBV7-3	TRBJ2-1	TGTGCCAGCAGCTTAATACTAGCGGGACCCAATGAGCAGTTCTTC	CASSLILAGPNEQFF
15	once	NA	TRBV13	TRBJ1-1	TGTGCCAGCAGCTTACGTGGACAGAGTAACACTGAAGCTTTCTTT	CASSLRGQSNTEAFF
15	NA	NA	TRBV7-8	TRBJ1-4	TGTGCCAGCAGCCCCGACGGTAGCTCTAATGAAAAACTGTTTTTT	CASSPDGSSNEKLFF
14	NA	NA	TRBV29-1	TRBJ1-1	TGCAGCGTAAACGAAGACAGCGAGAACACTGAAGCTTTCTTT	CSVNEDSENTEAFF
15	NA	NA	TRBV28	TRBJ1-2	TGTGCCAGCAGTTTATTAGACAGTTCTAACTATGGCTACACCTTC	CASSLLDSSNYGYTF
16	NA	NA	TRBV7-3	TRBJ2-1	TGTGCCAGCAGCTCCCCAGGTCTTGACTCCTACAATGAGCAGTTCTTC	CASSSPGLDSYNEQFF
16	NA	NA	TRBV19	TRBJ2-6	TGTGCCAGTAGTCAAGGAGGAGTCTCTGGGGCCAACGTCCTGACTTTC	CASSQGGVSGANVLTF
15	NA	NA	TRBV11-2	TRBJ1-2	TGTGCCAGCAGCTTATTACGAAGCGCAGTGGATGGCTACACCTTC	CASSLLRSAVDGYTF
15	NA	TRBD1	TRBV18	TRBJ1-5	TGTGCCAGCTCAGGGTCAACAGGGGGAAATCAGCCCCAGCATTTT	CASSGSTGGNQPQHF
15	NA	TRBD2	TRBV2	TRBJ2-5	TGTGCCAGCAGTGAGGGGCTAGCGGGGAGGGAGACCCAGTACTTC	CASSEGLAGRETQYF
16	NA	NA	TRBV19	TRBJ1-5	TGTGCCAGTAAAAGGGCCCCAGGGGTAGCAAATCAGCCCCAGCATTTT	CASKRAPGVANQPQHF
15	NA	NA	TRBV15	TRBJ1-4	TGTGCCACCAGCAGAGATGGGGGGACTAATGAAAAACTGTTTTTT	CATSRDGGTNEKLFF
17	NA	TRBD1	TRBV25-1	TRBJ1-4	TGTGCCAGCAGTGACCGGACAGGGAGTCGGGTTGGGGAAAAACTGTTTTTT	CASSDRTGSRVGEKLFF
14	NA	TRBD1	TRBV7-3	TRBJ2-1	TGTGCCAGCAGTCCCGGGACAGGGTGGAATGAGCAGTTCTTC	CASSPGTGWNEQFF
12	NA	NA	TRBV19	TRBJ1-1	TGTGCCAGTAGCCTCTGGAACACTGAAGCTTTCTTT	CASSLWNTEAFF
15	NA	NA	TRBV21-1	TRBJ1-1	TGTGCCAGCAGCAAGGTGGGAGGGGAAAACCCCGAAGCTTTCTTT	CASSKVGGENPEAFF
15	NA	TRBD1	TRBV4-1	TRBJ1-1	TGCGCCAGCAGCCACGCACAGGGGACGAACACTGAAGCTTTCTTT	CASSHAQGTNTEAFF
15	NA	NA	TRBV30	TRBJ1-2	TGTGCCTGGAGTGGGGGGCCCGGACGGACTAGAGGCTACACCTTC	CAWSGGPGRTRGYTF
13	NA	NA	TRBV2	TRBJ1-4	TGTGCCAGCAGTACAGGGAGTCCTGAAAAACTGTTTTTT	CASSTGSPEKLFF
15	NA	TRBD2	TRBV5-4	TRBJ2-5	TGTGCCAGCAGCTTCCCGGGACTAGGCCGAGAGACCCAGTACTTC	CASSFPGLGRETQYF